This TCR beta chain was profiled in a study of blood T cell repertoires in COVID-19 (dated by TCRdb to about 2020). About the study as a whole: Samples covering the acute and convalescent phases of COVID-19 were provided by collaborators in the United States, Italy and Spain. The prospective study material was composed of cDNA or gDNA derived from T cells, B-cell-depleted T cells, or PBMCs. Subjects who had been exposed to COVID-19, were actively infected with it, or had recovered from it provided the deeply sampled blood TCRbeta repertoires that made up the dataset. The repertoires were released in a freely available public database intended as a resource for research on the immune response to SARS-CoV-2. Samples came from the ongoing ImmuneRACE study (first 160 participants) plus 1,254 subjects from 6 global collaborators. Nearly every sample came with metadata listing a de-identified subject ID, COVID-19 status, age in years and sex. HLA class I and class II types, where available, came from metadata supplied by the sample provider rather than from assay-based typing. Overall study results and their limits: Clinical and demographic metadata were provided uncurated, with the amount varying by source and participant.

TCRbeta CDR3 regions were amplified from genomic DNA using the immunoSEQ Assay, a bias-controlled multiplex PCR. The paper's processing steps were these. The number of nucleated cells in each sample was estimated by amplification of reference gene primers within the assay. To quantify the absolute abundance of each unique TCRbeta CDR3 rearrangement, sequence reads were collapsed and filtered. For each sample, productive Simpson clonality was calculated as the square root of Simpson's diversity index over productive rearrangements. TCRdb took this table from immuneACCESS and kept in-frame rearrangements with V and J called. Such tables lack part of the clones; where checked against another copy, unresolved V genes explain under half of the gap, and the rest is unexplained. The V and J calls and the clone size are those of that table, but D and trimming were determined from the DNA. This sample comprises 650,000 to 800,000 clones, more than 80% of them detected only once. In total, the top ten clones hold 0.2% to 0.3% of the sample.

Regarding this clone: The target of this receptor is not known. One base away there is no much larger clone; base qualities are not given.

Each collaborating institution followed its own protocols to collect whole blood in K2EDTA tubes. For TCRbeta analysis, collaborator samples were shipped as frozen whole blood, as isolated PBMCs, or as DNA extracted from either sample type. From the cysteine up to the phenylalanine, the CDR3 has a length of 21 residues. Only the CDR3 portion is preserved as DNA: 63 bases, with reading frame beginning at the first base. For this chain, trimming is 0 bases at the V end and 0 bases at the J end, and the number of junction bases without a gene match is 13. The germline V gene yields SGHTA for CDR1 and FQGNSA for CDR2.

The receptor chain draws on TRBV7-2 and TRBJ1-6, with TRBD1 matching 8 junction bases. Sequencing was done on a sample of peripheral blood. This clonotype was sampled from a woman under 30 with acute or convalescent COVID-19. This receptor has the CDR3 CASSLAPGTGEDYSYNSPLHF. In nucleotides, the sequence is TGTGCCAGCAGCTTAGCCCCCGGGACAGGAGAGGATTACTCCTATAATTCACCCCTCCACTTT.